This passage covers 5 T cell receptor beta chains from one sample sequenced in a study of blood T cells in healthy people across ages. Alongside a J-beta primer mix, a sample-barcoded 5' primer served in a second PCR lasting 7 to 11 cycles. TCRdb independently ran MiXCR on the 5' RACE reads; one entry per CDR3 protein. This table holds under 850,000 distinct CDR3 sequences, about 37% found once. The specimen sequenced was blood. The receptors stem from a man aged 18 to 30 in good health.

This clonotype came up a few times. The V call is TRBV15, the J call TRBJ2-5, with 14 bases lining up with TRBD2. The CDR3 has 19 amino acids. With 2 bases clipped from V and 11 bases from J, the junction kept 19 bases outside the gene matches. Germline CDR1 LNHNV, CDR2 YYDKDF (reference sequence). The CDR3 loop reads CATSRIDSRLAGGRNEQYF. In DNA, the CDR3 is TGTGCCACCAGCAGAATCGACTCCCGACTAGCGGGGGGGCGGAATGAGCAGTACTTC.

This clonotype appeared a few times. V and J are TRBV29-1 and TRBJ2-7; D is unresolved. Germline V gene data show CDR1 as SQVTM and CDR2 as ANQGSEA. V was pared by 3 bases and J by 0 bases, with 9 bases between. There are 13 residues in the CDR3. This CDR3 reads CSVDGRSSYEQYF. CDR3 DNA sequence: TGCAGCGTTGATGGCAGGAGCTCCTACGAGCAGTACTTC.

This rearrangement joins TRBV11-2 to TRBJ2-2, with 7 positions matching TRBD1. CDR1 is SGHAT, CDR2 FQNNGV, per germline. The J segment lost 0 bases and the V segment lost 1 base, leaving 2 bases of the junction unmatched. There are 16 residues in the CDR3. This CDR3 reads CASSLGQGSNTGELFF. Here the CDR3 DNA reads TGTGCCAGCAGCTTAGGACAGGGATCGAACACCGGGGAGCTGTTTTTT.

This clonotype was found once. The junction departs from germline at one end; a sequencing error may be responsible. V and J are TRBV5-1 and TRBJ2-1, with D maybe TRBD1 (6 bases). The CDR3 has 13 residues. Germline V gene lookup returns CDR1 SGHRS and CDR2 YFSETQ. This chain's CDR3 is CASSDAGDNEQFF. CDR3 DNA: TGCGCCAGCAGCGACGCAGGGGACAATGAACAGTTCTTC. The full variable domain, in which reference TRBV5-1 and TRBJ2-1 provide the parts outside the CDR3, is KAGVTQTPRYLIKTRGQQVTLSCSPISGHRSVSWYQQTPGQGLQFLFEYFSETQRNKGNFPGRFSGRQFSNSRSEMNVSTLELGDSALYLCASSDAGDNEQFFGPGTRLTVL.

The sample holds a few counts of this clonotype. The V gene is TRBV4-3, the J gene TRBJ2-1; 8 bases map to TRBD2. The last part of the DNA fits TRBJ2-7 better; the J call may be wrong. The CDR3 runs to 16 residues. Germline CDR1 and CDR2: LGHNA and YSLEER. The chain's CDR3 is CASSQEPGGQYNEQYF. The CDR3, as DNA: TGCGCCAGCAGCCAAGAACCGGGGGGGCAATACAATGAGCAGTACTTC.